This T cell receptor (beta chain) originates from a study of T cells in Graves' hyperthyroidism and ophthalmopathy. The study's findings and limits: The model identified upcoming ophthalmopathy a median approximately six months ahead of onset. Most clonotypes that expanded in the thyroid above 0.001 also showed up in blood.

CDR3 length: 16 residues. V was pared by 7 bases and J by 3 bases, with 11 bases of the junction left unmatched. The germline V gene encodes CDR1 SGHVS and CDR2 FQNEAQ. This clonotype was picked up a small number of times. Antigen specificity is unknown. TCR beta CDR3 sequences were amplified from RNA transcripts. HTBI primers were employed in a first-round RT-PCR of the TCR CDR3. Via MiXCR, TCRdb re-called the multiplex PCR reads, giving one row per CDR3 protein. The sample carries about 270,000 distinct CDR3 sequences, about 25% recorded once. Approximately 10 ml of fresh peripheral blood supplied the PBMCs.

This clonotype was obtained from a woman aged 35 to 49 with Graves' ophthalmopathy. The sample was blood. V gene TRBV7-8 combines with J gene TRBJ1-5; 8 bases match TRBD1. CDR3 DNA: TGTGCCAGCAACCCGGGGACAGGCGCATCCAATCAGCCCCAGCATTTT. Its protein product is CASNPGTGASNQPQHF.